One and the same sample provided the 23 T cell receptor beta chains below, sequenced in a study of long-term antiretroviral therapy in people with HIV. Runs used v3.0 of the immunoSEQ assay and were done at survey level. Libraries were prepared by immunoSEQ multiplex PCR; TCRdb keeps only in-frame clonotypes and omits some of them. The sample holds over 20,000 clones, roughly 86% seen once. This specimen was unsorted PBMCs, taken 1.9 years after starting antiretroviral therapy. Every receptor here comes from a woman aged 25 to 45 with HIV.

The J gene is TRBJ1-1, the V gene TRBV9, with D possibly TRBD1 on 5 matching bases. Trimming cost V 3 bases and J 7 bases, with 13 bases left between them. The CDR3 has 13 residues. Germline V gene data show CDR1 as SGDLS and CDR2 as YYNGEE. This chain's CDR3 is CASSGSGTDEAFF. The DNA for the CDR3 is TGTGCCAGCAGCGGCTCCGGGACGGATGAAGCTTTCTTT.

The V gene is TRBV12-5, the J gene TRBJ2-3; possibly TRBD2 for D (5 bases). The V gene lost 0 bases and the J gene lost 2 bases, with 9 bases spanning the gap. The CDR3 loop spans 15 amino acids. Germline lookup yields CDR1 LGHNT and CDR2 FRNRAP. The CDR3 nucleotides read TGTGCTAGTGGTTTGGTACAAGGACTCACAGATACGCAGTATTTT. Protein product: CASGLVQGLTDTQYF.

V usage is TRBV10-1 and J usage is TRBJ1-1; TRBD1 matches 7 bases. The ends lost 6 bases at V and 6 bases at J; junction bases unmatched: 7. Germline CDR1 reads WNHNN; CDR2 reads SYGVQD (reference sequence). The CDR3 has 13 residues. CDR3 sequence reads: CASSRDSMAEAFF. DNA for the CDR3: TGCGCCAGCAGCCGGGACAGCATGGCTGAAGCTTTCTTT.

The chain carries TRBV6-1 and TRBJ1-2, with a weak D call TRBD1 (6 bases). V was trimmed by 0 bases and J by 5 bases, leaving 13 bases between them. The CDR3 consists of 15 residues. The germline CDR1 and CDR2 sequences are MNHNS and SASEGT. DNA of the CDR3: TGTGCCAGCAGTGAAGCTGGGGGGCTAAGGTATGGCTACACCTTC. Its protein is CASSEAGGLRYGYTF.

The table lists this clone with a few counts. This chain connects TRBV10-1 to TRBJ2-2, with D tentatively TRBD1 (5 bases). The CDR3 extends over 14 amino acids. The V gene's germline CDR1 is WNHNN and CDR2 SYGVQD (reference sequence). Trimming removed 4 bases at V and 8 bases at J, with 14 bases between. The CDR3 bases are TGCGCCAGCAGTGTCTCTCCCCAGGGTGGGGAGCTGTTTTTT. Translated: CASSVSPQGGELFF.

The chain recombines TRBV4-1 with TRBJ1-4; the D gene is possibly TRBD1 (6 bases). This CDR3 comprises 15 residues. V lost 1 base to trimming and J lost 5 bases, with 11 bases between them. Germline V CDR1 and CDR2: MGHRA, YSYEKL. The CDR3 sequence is CASSQAGTINEKLFF. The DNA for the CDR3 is TGCGCCAGCAGCCAAGCCGGGACAATCAATGAAAAACTGTTTTTT.

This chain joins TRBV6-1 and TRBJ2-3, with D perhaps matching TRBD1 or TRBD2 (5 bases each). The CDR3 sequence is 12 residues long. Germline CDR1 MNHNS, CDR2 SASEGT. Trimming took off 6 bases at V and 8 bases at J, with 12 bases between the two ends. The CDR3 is CASRGVWGTQYF. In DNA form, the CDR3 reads TGTGCCAGCAGGGGGGTATGGGGTACGCAGTATTTT.

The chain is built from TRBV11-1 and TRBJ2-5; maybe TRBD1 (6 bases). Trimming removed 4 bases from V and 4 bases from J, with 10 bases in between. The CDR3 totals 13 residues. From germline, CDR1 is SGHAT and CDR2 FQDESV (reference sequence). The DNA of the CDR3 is TGTGCCAGCAGCTCTAACAGGGTAGAGACCCAGTACTTC. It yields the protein CASSSNRVETQYF.

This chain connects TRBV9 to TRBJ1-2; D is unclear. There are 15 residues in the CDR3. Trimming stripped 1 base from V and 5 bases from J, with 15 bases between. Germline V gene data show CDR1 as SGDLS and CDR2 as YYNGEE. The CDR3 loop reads CASSVNRDDGYGYTF. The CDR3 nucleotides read TGTGCCAGCAGCGTAAACCGAGACGATGGGTATGGCTACACCTTC. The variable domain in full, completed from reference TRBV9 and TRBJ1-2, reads DSGVTQTPKHLITATGQRVTLRCSPRSGDLSVYWYQQSLDQGLQFLIQYYNGEERAKGNILERFSAQQFPDLHSELNLSSLELGDSALYFCASSVNRDDGYGYTFGSGTRLTVV.

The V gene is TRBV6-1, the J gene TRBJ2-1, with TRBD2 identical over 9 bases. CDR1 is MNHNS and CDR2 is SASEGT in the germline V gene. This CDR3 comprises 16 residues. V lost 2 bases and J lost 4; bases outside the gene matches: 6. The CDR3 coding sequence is TGTGCCAGCAGTGAAATGCAGCGGGGGGTTTACAATGAGCAGTTCTTC. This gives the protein CASSEMQRGVYNEQFF.

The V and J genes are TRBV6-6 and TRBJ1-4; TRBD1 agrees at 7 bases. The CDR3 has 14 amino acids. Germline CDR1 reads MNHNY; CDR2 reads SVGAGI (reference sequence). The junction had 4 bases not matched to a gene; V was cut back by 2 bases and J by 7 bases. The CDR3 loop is CASSYTGEGEKLFF. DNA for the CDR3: TGTGCCAGCAGTTACACAGGGGAAGGTGAAAAACTGTTTTTT.

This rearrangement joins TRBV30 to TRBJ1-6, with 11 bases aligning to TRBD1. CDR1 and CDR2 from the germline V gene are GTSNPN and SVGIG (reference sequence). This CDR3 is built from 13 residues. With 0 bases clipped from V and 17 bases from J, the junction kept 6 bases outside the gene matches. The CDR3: CAWSVRDRGLIHF. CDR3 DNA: TGTGCCTGGAGTGTTCGGGACAGGGGGTTAATCCACTTT.

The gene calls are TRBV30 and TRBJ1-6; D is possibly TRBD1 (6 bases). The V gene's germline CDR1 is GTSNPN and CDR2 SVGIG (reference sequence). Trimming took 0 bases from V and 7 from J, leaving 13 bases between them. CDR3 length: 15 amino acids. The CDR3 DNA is TGTGCCTGGAGTGTCTCGACAGGACGGAATTCACCCCTCCACTTT. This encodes CAWSVSTGRNSPLHF.

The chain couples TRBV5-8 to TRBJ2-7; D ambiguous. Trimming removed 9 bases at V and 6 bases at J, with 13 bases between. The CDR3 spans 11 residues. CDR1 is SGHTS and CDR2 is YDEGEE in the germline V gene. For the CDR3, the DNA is TGTGCCATCCAACGGGTGGGCGAGCAGTACGTC. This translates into CAIQRVGEQYV.

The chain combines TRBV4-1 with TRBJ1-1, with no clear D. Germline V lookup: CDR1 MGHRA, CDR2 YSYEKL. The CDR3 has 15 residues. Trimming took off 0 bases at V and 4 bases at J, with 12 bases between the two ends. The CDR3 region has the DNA TGCGCCAGCAGCCAAGAGGTAGGCCGGGTCACTGAAGCTTTCTTT. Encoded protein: CASSQEVGRVTEAFF.

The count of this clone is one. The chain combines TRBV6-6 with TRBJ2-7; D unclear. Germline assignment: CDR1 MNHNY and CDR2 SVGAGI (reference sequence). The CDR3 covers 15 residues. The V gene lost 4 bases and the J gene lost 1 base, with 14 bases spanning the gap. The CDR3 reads CASSSEWPQSYEQYV. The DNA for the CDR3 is TGTGCCAGCAGTTCCGAATGGCCACAATCCTACGAGCAGTACGTC.

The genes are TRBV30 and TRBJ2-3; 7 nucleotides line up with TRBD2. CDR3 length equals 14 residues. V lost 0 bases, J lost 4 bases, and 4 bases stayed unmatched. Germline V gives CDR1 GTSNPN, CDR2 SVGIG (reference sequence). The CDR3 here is CAWSVAGRSDTQYF. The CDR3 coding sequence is TGTGCCTGGAGTGTAGCGGGGAGGTCAGATACGCAGTATTTT.

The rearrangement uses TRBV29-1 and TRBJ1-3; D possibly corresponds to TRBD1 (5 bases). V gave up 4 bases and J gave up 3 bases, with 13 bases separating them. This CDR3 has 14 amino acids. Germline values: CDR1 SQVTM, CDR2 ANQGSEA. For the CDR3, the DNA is TGCAGCGTTGGGGGTTCGGGGCATGGAAACACCATATATTTT. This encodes CSVGGSGHGNTIYF. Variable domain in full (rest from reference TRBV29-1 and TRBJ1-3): SAVISQKPSRDICQRGTSLTIQCQVDSQVTMMFWYRQQPGQSLTLIATANQGSEATYESGFVIDKFPISRPNLTFSTLTVSNMSPEDSSIYLCSVGGSGHGNTIYFGEGSWLTVV.

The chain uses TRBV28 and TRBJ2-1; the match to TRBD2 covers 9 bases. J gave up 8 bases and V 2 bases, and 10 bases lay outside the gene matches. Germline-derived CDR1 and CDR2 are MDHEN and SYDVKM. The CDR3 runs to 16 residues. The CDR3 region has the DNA TGTGCCAGCAGTTTACTTCTTAGCGGGGGTAACGATGAGCAGTTCTTC. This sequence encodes CASSLLLSGGNDEQFF.

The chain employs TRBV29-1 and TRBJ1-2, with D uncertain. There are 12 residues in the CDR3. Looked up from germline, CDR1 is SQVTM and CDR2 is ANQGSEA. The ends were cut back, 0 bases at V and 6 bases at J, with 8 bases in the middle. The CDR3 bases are TGCAGCGTTGAAGATCTGGTAGATGGCTACACCTTC. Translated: CSVEDLVDGYTF. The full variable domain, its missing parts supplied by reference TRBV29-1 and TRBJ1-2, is SAVISQKPSRDICQRGTSLTIQCQVDSQVTMMFWYRQQPGQSLTLIATANQGSEATYESGFVIDKFPISRPNLTFSTLTVSNMSPEDSSIYLCSVEDLVDGYTFGSGTRLTVV.

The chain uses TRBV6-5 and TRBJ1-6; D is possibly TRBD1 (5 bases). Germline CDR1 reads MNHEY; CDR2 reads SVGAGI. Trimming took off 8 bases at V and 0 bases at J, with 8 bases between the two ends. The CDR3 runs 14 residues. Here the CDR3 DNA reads TGTGCCAGCCACAGGAGCTCCTATAATTCACCCCTCCACTTT. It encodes CASHRSSYNSPLHF.

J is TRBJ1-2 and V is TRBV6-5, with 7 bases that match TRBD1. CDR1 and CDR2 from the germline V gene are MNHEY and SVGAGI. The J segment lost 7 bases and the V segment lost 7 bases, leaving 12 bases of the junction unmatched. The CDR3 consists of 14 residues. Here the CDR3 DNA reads TGTGCCAGCACGGGGGCCCGGGACAGATTTGGCTACACCTTC. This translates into CASTGARDRFGYTF.

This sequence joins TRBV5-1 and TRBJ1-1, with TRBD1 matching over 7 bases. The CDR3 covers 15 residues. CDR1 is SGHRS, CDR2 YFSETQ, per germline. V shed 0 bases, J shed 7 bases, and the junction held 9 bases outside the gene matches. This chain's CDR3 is CASSLGGTGEYEAFF. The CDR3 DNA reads TGCGCCAGCAGCTTGGGGGGAACAGGGGAATATGAAGCTTTCTTT.